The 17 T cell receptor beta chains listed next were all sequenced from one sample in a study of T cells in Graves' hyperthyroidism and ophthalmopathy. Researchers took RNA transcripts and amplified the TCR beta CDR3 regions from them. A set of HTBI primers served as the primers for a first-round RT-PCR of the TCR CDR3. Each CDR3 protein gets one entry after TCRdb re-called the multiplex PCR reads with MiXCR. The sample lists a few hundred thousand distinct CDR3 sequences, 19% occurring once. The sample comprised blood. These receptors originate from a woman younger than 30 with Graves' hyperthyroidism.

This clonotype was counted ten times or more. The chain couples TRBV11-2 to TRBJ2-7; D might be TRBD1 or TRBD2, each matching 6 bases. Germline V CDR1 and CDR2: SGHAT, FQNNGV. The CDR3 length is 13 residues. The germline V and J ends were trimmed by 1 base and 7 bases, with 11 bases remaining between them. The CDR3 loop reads CASSLAGAGEQYF. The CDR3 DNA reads TGTGCCAGCAGCTTAGCGGGGGCAGGGGAGCAGTACTTC.

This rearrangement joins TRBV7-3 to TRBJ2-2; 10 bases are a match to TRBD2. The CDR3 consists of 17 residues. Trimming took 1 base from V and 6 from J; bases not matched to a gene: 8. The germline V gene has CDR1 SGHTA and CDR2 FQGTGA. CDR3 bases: TGTGCCAGCAGCTTAAGGGCTAGCGGGGGTTATGCCGGGGAGCTGTTTTTT. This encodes CASSLRASGGYAGELFF.

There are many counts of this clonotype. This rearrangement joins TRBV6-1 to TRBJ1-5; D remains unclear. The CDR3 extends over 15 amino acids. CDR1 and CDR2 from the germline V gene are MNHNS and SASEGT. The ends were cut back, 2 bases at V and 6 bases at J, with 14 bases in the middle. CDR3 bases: TGTGCCAGCAGTGAATCGGTTGCACCCAGTCAGCCCCAGCATTTT. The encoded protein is CASSESVAPSQPQHF.

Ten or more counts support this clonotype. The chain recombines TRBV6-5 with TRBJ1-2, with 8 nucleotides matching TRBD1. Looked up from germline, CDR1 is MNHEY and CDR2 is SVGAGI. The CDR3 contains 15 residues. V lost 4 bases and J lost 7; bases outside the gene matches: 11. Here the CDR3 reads CASSLEGGQAAGYTF. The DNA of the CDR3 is TGTGCCAGCAGTTTGGAGGGGGGACAGGCTGCTGGCTACACCTTC.

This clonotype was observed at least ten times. CDR3 region: CAISENTGAGYTF. CDR3 nucleotides: TGTGCCATCAGTGAGAACACGGGAGCTGGCTACACCTTC. The chain links TRBV10-3 to TRBJ1-2; no clear D gene. The V end lost 2 bases, the J end lost 7 bases, and 11 bases lay between the germline ends. CDR3 size: 13 residues. Looked up from germline, CDR1 is ENHRY and CDR2 is SYGVKD.

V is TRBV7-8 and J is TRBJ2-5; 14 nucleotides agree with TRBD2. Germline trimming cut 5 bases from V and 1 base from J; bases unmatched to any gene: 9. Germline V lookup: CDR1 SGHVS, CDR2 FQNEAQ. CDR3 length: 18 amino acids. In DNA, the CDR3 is TGTGCCAGCAGCAGAGGGGGACTAGCGGGGGTAACCCAAGAGACCCAGTACTTC. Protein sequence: CASSRGGLAGVTQETQYF.

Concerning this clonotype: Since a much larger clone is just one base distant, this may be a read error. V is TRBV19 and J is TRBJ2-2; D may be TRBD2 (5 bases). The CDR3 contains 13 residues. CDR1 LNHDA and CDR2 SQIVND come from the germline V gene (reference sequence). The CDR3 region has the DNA TGTGCCAGTAGTATCGTCAACACCGGGGAGCCGTTTTTT. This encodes CASSIVNTGEPFF.

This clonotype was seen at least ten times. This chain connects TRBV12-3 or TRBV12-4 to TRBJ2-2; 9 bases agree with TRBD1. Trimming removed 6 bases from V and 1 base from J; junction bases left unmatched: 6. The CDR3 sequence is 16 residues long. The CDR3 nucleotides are TGTGCCAGCAGCGCCCCGGGACAGGGGAACACCGGGGAGCTGTTTTTT. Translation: CASSAPGQGNTGELFF.

The CDR3, as DNA: TGTGCCAGCAGCTTAGCCGGGACAGGGGTCCATGGCTACACCTTC. Translation gives CASSLAGTGVHGYTF. The chain couples TRBV6-5 to TRBJ1-2; TRBD1 aligns across 10 bases. There are 15 residues in the CDR3. Germline values: CDR1 MNHEY, CDR2 SVGAGI. The junction had 10 bases not matched to a gene; V was cut back by 6 bases and J by 6 bases.

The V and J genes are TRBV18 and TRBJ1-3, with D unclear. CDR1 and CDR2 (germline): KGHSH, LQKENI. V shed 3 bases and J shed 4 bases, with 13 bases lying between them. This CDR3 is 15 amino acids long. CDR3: CASSPPGSYGNTIYF. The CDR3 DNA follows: TGTGCCAGCTCACCCCCGGGCAGCTACGGAAACACCATATATTTT.

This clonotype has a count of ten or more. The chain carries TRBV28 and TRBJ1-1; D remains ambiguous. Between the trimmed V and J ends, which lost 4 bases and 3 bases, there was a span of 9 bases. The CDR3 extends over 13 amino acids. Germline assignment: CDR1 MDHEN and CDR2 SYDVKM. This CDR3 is CASSSWTHTEAFF. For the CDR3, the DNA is TGTGCCAGCAGTTCATGGACGCACACTGAAGCTTTCTTT. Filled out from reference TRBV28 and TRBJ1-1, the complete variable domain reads DVKVTQSSRYLVKRTGEKVFLECVQDMDHENMFWYRQDPGLGLRLIYFSYDVKMKEKGDIPEGYSVSREKKERFSLILESASTNQTSMYLCASSSWTHTEAFFGQGTRLTVV.

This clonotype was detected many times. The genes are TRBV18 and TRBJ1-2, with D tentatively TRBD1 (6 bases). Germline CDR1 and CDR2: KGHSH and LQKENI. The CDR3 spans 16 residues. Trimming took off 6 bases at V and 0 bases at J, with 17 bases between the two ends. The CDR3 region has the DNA TGTGCCAGCTCGATGAACCGGGACACAGCTAACTATGGCTACACCTTC. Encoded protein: CASSMNRDTANYGYTF.

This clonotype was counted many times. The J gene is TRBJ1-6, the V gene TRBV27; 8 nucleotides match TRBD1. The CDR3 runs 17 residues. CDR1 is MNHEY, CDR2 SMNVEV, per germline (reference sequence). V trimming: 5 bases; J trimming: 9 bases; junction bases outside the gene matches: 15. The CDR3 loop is CASSPRKNRDRSSPLHF. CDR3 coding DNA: TGTGCCAGCAGTCCGCGGAAAAACAGGGACAGGAGTTCACCCCTCCACTTT.

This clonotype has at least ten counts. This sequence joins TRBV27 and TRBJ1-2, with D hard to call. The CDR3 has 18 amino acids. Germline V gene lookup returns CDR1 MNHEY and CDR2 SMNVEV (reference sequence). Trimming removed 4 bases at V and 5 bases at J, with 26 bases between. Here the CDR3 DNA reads TGTGCCAGCAGTTCCCACGGGAGAAAGCTTACCGCCCTGTATGGCTACACCTTC. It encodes CASSSHGRKLTALYGYTF.

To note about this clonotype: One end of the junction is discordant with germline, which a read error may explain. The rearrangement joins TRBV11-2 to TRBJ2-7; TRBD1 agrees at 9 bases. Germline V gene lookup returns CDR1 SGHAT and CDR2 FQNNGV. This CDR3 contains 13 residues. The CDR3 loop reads CACSWDRAYEQYF. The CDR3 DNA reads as TGTGCCTGCAGCTGGGACAGGGCCTACGAGCAGTACTTC.

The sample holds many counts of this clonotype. As DNA, the CDR3 is TGTGCCAGCAGCTTCGTGGAAGGACAGGTGGACTATGGCTACACCTTC. It codes for CASSFVEGQVDYGYTF. The chain carries TRBV13 and TRBJ1-2; TRBD1 matches at 7 bases. Per the germline V gene, CDR1 is PRHDT and CDR2 is FYEKMQ (reference sequence). The CDR3 runs 16 residues. With V trimmed by 3 bases and J by 3 bases, 10 bases remained unmatched. The full variable domain, its missing parts supplied by reference TRBV13 and TRBJ1-2, is AAGVIQSPRHLIKEKRETATLKCYPIPRHDTVYWYQQGPGQDPQFLISFYEKMQSDKGSIPDRFSAQQFSDYHSELNMSSLELGDSALYFCASSFVEGQVDYGYTFGSGTRLTVV.

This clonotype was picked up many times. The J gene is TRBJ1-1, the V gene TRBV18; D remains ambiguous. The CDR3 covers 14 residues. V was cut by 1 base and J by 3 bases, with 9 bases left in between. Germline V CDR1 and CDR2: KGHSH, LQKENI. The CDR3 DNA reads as TGTGCCAGCTCACCACTGCGCATGGACACTGAAGCTTTCTTT. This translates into CASSPLRMDTEAFF. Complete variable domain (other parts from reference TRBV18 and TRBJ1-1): NAGVMQNPRHLVRRRGQEARLRCSPMKGHSHVYWYRQLPEEGLKFMVYLQKENIIDESGMPKERFSAEFPKEGPSILRIQQVVRGDSAAYFCASSPLRMDTEAFFGQGTRLTVV.